This passage covers 28 T cell receptor beta chains from one sample sequenced in a study of early T cells in non-severe SARS-CoV-2 infection. TCRdb itself ran the 5' RACE reads through MiXCR, one entry per CDR3 protein. Of more than 20,000 distinct CDR3 sequences listed, around 4.2% were seen once; the top ten hold 4.4%. The sequencing input was whole blood. Receptors were obtained from an adult who was a healthcare worker with PCR-confirmed SARS-CoV-2 infection or an uninfected control (not recorded which).

This clonotype has ten or more counts. V gene TRBV3-1 combines with J gene TRBJ2-1; TRBD2 aligns across 14 bases. CDR3 length: 17 residues. With V trimmed by 4 bases and J by 6 bases, 8 bases remained unmatched. The germline V gene encodes CDR1 LGHDT and CDR2 YNNKEL (reference sequence). Written as DNA, the CDR3 is TGTGCCAGCAGCCGGGGACTAGCGGGAGTAAGTGGCAATGAGCAGTTCTTC. Protein: CASSRGLAGVSGNEQFF.

This clonotype showed up many times. The V and J genes are TRBV6-4 and TRBJ2-1, with 8 positions matching TRBD2. CDR1 and CDR2 from the germline V gene are MRHNA and SNTAGT. The V gene end was trimmed by 3 bases and the J gene end by 3 bases; junction bases not matched to a gene: 4. The CDR3 has 15 residues. The CDR3 region has the DNA TGTGCCAGCAGTGATCTAGCGGGTGGCTACAATGAGCAGTTCTTC. Translation: CASSDLAGGYNEQFF.

This clonotype was detected ten times or more. The chain recombines TRBV29-1 with TRBJ2-3; the D call may be TRBD1 or TRBD2 (6 bases each). Trimming took 7 bases from V and 4 from J, leaving 15 bases between them. The V gene's germline CDR1 is SQVTM and CDR2 ANQGSEA. This CDR3 region has 13 residues. The CDR3 nucleotides are TGCAGCGCCGAAGGGGGGCGGGCAGATACGCAGTATTTT. It translates to CSAEGGRADTQYF.

This clonotype was observed at least ten times. The chain links TRBV28 to TRBJ1-2; 8 nucleotides align to TRBD1. Germline CDR1 is MDHEN and CDR2 is SYDVKM. Trimming cost V 6 bases and J 6 bases; bases outside gene matches: 15. The CDR3 spans 16 residues. The CDR3: CASSSAGQDPFDGYTF. CDR3 sequence (DNA): TGTGCCAGCAGCAGTGCGGGACAGGACCCTTTTGATGGCTACACCTTC.

This clonotype was detected a few times. The chain employs TRBV19 and TRBJ1-2, with a tentative D call TRBD1 (6 bases). The germline CDR1 and CDR2 sequences are LNHDA and SQIVND (reference sequence). Trimming left V 5 bases short and J 7 bases short, with 17 bases between. The CDR3 extends over 14 amino acids. The CDR3 bases are TGTGCCAGTAGTGTTTCGGGGGCGATTCTTGGCTACACCTTC. Its translation is CASSVSGAILGYTF.

This clonotype was detected ten times or more. The rearrangement joins TRBV7-6 to TRBJ2-3; D gene unclear. Between the trimmed V and J ends, which lost 4 bases and 4 bases, there was a span of 9 bases. The CDR3 has 13 residues. CDR1 SGHVS and CDR2 FNYEAQ come from the germline V gene. The CDR3 region is CASSSPLSDTQYF. The CDR3, as DNA: TGTGCCAGCAGCTCCCCCTTGTCAGATACGCAGTATTTT.

The rearrangement joins TRBV20-1 to TRBJ2-1, with D possibly being TRBD2 (5 bases). The V end was cut by 5 bases, the J end by 5 bases, with 22 bases between. Germline V gene sequence: CDR1 DFQATT, CDR2 SNEGSKA (reference sequence). CDR3 length equals 16 residues. The CDR3 DNA reads as TGCAGTGCTCCTACCCCGAAGGGAGTGATCAACAATGAGCAGTTCTTC. Translated, it gives CSAPTPKGVINNEQFF.

This clonotype was seen a few times. The CDR3 protein is CASSNKTSGLSYNEQFF. The CDR3 DNA reads TGTGCCAGCAGCAATAAAACTAGCGGGCTTTCCTACAATGAGCAGTTCTTC. The chain has TRBV12-3 or TRBV12-4 and TRBJ2-1, with 9 bases that match TRBD2. This CDR3 is 17 amino acids long. Trimming removed 6 bases from V and 1 base from J; junction bases left unmatched: 10.

The gene calls are TRBV28 and TRBJ1-5, with a possible D match to TRBD1 (6 bases). Germline V gene sequence: CDR1 MDHEN, CDR2 SYDVKM. This CDR3 has 12 amino acids. V lost 10 bases and J lost 6, with 13 bases in between. The DNA for the CDR3 is TGTGCCACACAGGGAGGTAGTCAGCCCCAGCATTTT. Its translation: CATQGGSQPQHF.

In this sample, this clonotype turned up many times. The chain combines TRBV7-6 with TRBJ2-1; 8 bases map to TRBD1. Unmatched junction bases numbered 9, after V lost 5 bases and J lost 6 bases. The CDR3 extends over 15 amino acids. Germline loops: CDR1 SGHVS, CDR2 FNYEAQ. DNA of the CDR3: TGTGCCAGCAGCCCCAGGACAGGGCTCTTCAATGAGCAGTTCTTC. It is translated as CASSPRTGLFNEQFF. Together with reference TRBV7-6 and TRBJ2-1, the CDR3 gives the full variable domain: GAGVSQSPRYKVTKRGQDVALRCDPISGHVSLYWYRQALGQGPEFLTYFNYEAQQDKSGLPNDRFSAERPEGSISTLTIQRTEQRDSAMYRCASSPRTGLFNEQFFGPGTRLTVL.

This clonotype was detected many times. The chain employs TRBV27 and TRBJ2-1; 8 bases map to TRBD2. CDR1 and CDR2 from the germline V gene are MNHEY and SMNVEV (reference sequence). This CDR3 is built from 17 residues. V was pared by 0 bases and J by 3 bases, with 7 bases of the junction left unmatched. The CDR3 region has the DNA TGTGCCAGCAGTTTATCGATCGGCGGGGGGAACTACAATGAGCAGTTCTTC. Protein product: CASSLSIGGGNYNEQFF.

This sequence joins TRBV6-5 and TRBJ2-7, with D perhaps TRBD1 or TRBD2 (5 bases each). CDR3 length: 15 amino acids. Germline values: CDR1 MNHEY, CDR2 SVGAGI. The ends were cut back, 8 bases at V and 5 bases at J, with 22 bases in the middle. This CDR3 is CASGRGQGDLHEQYF. CDR3 nucleotides: TGTGCCAGCGGGAGAGGGCAGGGAGACCTTCACGAGCAGTACTTC.

This clonotype was counted many times. The chain couples TRBV28 to TRBJ1-5, with D maybe TRBD1 (5 bases). There are 15 residues in the CDR3. Trimming removed 3 bases from V and 4 bases from J, with 13 bases in between. The germline V gene encodes CDR1 MDHEN and CDR2 SYDVKM. CDR3 sequence reads: CASSFSGANNQPQHF. DNA of the CDR3: TGTGCCAGCAGTTTTTCTGGGGCTAATAATCAGCCCCAGCATTTT.

This clonotype showed up many times. V is TRBV20-1 and J is TRBJ2-2; no clear D gene. This CDR3 is 13 amino acids long. V gave up 5 bases and J gave up 0 bases, with 7 bases separating them. Germline V lookup: CDR1 DFQATT, CDR2 SNEGSKA (reference sequence). The CDR3 coding sequence is TGCAGTGCTGTATTACCGAACACCGGGGAGCTGTTTTTT. It encodes CSAVLPNTGELFF.

This clonotype was counted between two and nine times. The rearrangement joins TRBV29-1 to TRBJ2-2; D ambiguous. Trimming stripped 5 bases from V and 2 bases from J, with 12 bases between. Germline CDR1 and CDR2: SQVTM and ANQGSEA. The CDR3 runs to 14 residues. CDR3 residues: CSVRTRGNTGELFF. The CDR3 coding sequence is TGCAGCGTTCGGACCAGAGGAAACACCGGGGAGCTGTTTTTT.

Ten or more counts support this clonotype. V is TRBV20-1 and J is TRBJ1-5, with D possibly being TRBD1 (6 bases). The germline gives CDR1 DFQATT, CDR2 SNEGSKA (reference sequence). There are 15 residues in the CDR3. Trimming cost V 0 bases and J 4 bases, with 13 bases left between them. CDR3 residues: CSARDDGGGNQPQHF. The CDR3 DNA follows: TGCAGTGCTAGAGATGACGGAGGGGGAAATCAGCCCCAGCATTTT.

This clonotype appeared many times. CDR3 amino acids: CASSPRGNTQYF. CDR3 nucleotide sequence: TGTGCCAGCTCACCGAGGGGTAATACGCAGTATTTT. The V and J genes are TRBV18 and TRBJ2-3; D may match TRBD1 or TRBD2 (5 bases each). This CDR3 contains 12 residues. Germline V CDR1 and CDR2: KGHSH, LQKENI. Trimming left V 3 bases short and J 7 bases short, with 8 bases between.

This clonotype was counted at least ten times. This chain links TRBV27 with TRBJ2-1, with D hard to call. This CDR3 region has 15 residues. Trimming removed 2 bases from V and 6 bases from J, with 14 bases in between. CDR1 and CDR2 (germline): MNHEY, SMNVEV (reference sequence). The CDR3 DNA sequence: TGTGCCAGCAGTTTAATCGGTGGGTCCGGCAATGAGCAGTTCTTC. Protein product: CASSLIGGSGNEQFF.

Judged by abundance, this clonotype is medium-sized. This chain connects TRBV6-6 to TRBJ2-1; 8 bases line up with TRBD2. CDR3 size: 17 residues. The germline CDR1 and CDR2 sequences are MNHNY and SVGAGI (reference sequence). Trimming at V came to 6 bases and at J to 1 base, leaving 11 bases not matched to a gene. DNA of the CDR3: TGTGCCAGCAGCCCCGGACTAGCAAAACTATCCTACAATGAGCAGTTCTTC. Translated, it gives CASSPGLAKLSYNEQFF.

This clonotype came up many times. V and J are TRBV19 and TRBJ1-5, with D unresolved. Trimming removed 5 bases at V and 0 bases at J, with 14 bases between. The CDR3 is made up of 16 amino acids. Germline V gene data show CDR1 as LNHDA and CDR2 as SQIVND (reference sequence). CDR3 nucleotides: TGTGCCAGTAGTCCAACCCACGGGAATAGCAATCAGCCCCAGCATTTT. It specifies CASSPTHGNSNQPQHF.

Comment on this clonotype: This may come from a read error, since a much larger clone is one base off. The chain employs TRBV5-6 and TRBJ2-1; the D is unclear. CDR3 length: 14 residues. Trimming removed 0 bases at V and 11 bases at J, with 15 bases between. Germline assignment: CDR1 SGHDT and CDR2 YYEEEE. The CDR3 nucleotides are TGTGCCAGCAGCTTGGCCCTGAGTTCCAGGCAGCAGTTCTTC. This gives the protein CASSLALSSRQQFF.

This clonotype was recorded at least ten times. V usage is TRBV5-6 and J usage is TRBJ1-2; TRBD1 aligns across 11 bases. This CDR3 spans 16 amino acids. J was trimmed by 5 bases and V by 4 bases; bases with no gene match: 10. The germline gives CDR1 SGHDT, CDR2 YYEEEE. The CDR3 loop reads CASSPLRGTGGYGYTF. The CDR3 DNA reads TGTGCCAGCAGCCCCCTGCGAGGGACAGGGGGTTATGGCTACACCTTC.

This clonotype was observed at least ten times. The rearrangement uses TRBV28 and TRBJ1-5, with 7 bases identical to TRBD1. Germline CDR1 reads MDHEN; CDR2 reads SYDVKM. The CDR3 sequence is 14 residues long. With 7 bases clipped from V and 3 bases from J, the junction kept 6 bases outside the gene matches. The CDR3: CASTLGQHNQPQHF. The CDR3 coding sequence is TGTGCCAGCACCTTGGGACAGCACAATCAGCCCCAGCATTTT.

This sequence joins TRBV3-1 and TRBJ2-2; D ambiguous. V was clipped by 1 base and J by 1 base, with 10 bases between them. The CDR3 sequence is 16 residues long. From germline, CDR1 is LGHDT and CDR2 YNNKEL (reference sequence). CDR3 region: CASSQGAGLNTGELFF. In DNA, the CDR3 is TGTGCCAGCAGCCAAGGGGCCGGGTTGAACACCGGGGAGCTGTTTTTT.

This clonotype occurred many times. J is TRBJ2-1 and V is TRBV5-1; 7 positions agree with TRBD2. J gave up 7 bases and V 5 bases, and 12 bases lay outside the gene matches. Per the germline V gene, CDR1 is SGHRS and CDR2 is YFSETQ. The CDR3 loop spans 15 amino acids. DNA for the CDR3: TGCGCCAGCAGAGCTGGGGAGGGCCTAAGGAATGAGCAGTTCTTC. This gives the protein CASRAGEGLRNEQFF.

The sample holds a few counts of this clonotype. J is TRBJ2-3 and V is TRBV10-2, with D tentatively TRBD1 (5 bases). Germline V gives CDR1 WSHSY, CDR2 SAAADI. The CDR3 loop spans 14 amino acids. V gave up 3 bases and J gave up 7 bases, with 14 bases separating them. The CDR3 DNA is TGCGCCAGCAGTGACGAACTTAGGGGCAATACGCAGTATTTT. Translated, it gives CASSDELRGNTQYF.

This clonotype was counted at least ten times. The rearrangement uses TRBV7-9 and TRBJ1-2; unclear D gene. The CDR3 totals 14 residues. Trimming removed 5 bases from V and 3 bases from J, with 13 bases in between. Germline V CDR1 and CDR2: SEHNR, FQNEAQ (reference sequence). In DNA form, the CDR3 reads TGTGCCAGCAGCCCCGCCCTTAGAGACTATGGCTACACCTTC. The encoded protein is CASSPALRDYGYTF.

This clonotype was seen ten or more times. This chain uses TRBV7-3 with TRBJ2-3; D is possibly TRBD2 (5 bases). The CDR3 has 14 amino acids. The germline V gene encodes CDR1 SGHTA and CDR2 FQGTGA. V shed 6 bases and J shed 2 bases, with 12 bases lying between them. The CDR3 reads CASRGSGPTDTQYF. In DNA, the CDR3 is TGTGCCAGCAGGGGAAGCGGACCCACAGATACGCAGTATTTT. The whole variable domain, remainder taken from reference TRBV7-3 and TRBJ2-3, is GAGVSQTPSNKVTEKGKYVELRCDPISGHTALYWYRQSLGQGPEFLIYFQGTGAADDSGLPNDRFFAVRPEGSVSTLKIQRTERGDSAVYLCASRGSGPTDTQYFGPGTRLTVL.